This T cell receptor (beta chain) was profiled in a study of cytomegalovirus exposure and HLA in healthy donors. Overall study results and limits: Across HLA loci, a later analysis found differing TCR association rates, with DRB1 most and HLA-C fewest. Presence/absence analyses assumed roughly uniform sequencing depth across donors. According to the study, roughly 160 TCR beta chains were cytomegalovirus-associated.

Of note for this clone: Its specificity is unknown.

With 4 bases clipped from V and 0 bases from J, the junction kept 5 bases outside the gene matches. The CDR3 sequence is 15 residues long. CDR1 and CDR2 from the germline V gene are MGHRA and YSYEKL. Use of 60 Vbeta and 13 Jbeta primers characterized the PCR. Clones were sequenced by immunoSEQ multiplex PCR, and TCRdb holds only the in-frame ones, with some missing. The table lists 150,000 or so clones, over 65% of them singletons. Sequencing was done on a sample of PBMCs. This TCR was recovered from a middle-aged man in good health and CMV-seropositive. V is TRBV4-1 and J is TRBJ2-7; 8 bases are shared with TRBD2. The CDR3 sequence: CASSLLSGSSYEQYF. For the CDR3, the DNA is TGCGCCAGCAGCCTTCTAAGCGGGAGCTCCTACGAGCAGTACTTC.